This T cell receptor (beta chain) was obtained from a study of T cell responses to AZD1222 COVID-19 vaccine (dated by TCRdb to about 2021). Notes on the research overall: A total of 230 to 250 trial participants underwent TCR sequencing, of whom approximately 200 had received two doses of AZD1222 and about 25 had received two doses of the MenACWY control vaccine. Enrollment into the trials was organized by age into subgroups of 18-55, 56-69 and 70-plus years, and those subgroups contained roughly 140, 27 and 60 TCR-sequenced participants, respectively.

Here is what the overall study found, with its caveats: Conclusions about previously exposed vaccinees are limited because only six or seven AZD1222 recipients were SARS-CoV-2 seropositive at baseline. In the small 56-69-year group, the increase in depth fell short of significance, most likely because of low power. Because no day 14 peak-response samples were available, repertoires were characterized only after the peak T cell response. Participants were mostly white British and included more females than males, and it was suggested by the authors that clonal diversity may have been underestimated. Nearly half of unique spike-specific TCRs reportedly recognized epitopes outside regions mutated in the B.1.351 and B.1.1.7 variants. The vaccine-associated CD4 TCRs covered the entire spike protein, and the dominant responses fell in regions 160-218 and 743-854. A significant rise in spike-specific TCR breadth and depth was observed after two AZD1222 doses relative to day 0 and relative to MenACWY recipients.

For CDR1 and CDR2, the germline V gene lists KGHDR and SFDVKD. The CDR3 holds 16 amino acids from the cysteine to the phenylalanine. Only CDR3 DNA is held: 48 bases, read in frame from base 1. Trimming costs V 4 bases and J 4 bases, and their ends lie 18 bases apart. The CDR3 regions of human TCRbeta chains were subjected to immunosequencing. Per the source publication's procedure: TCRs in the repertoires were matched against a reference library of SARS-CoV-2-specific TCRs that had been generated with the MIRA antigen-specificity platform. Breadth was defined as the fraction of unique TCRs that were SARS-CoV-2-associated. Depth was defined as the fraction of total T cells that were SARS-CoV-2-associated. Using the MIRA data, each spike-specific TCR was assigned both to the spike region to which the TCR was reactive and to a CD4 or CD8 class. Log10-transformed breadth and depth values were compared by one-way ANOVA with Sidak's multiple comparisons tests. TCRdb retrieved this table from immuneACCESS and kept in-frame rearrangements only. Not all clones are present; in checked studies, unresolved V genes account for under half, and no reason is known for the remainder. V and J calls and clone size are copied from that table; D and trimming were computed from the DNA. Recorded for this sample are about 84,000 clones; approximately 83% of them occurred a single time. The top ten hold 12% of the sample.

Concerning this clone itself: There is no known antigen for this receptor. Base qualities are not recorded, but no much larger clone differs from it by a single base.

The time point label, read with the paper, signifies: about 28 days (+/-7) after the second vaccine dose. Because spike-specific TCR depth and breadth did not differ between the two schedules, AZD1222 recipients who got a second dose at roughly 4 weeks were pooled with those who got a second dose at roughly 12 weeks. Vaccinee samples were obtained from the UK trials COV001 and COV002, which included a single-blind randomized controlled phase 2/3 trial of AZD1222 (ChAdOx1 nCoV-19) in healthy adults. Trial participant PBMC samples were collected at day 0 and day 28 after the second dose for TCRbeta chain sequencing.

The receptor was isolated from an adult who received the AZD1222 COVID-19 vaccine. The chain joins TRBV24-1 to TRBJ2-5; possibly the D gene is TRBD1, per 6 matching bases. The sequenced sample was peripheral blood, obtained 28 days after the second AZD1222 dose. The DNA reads TGTGCCACCAGTGACCCCCAGGGGCGAGAGGCAGAGACCCAGTACTTC. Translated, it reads CATSDPQGREAETQYF.